Shown below are 5 T cell receptor beta chains from a single sample sequenced in a study of blood T cells in healthy people across ages. A second PCR, run for roughly 7 to 12 cycles, used a sample-barcoded 5' primer plus a J-beta primer mix. TCRdb reprocessed the 5' RACE reads via MiXCR and lists one record per CDR3 protein. The sample yields about 780,000 distinct CDR3 sequences, about a quarter seen once. The sample was also reused in another study, on T cells of mothers and their children.

Sample: blood. The receptor source for this set is a boy between 5 and 17 years old in good health.

This clonotype came up a few times. The rearrangement uses TRBV29-1 and TRBJ1-1, with D possibly matching TRBD1 (5 bases). The length of the CDR3 is 13 residues. Trimming took off 3 bases at V and 1 base at J, with 9 bases between the two ends. Per germline, CDR1 SQVTM and CDR2 ANQGSEA. The CDR3 DNA reads TGCAGCGTTGACCACACAGGGAACACTGAAGCTTTCTTT. Translated: CSVDHTGNTEAFF.

V gene TRBV20-1 combines with J gene TRBJ2-7, with D tentatively TRBD1 (6 bases). The germline V gene has CDR1 DFQATT and CDR2 SNEGSKA (reference sequence). CDR3 length: 14 residues. The ends were cut back, 0 bases at V and 9 bases at J, with 18 bases in the middle. CDR3 sequence (DNA): TGCAGTGCTAGAGATACGACAGGCCCGAGCGCGCAGTACTTC. Protein: CSARDTTGPSAQYF.

This clonotype was seen a few times. The gene calls are TRBV27 and TRBJ2-7; 8 nucleotides match TRBD1. V trimming: 6 bases; J trimming: 2 bases; junction bases outside the gene matches: 12. Germline V lookup: CDR1 MNHEY, CDR2 SMNVEV (reference sequence). The CDR3 has 16 residues. CDR3 DNA sequence: TGTGCCAGCAGGCAGGGGGCTGTGTTTCGGCCCTACGAGCAGTACTTC. Its protein is CASRQGAVFRPYEQYF.

This clonotype was detected only a few times. The CDR3 bases are TGTGCCAGCAGTTACTCTGGGAGGGGGCACCCTGAAGCTTTCTTT. Protein: CASSYSGRGHPEAFF. This chain uses TRBV6-5 with TRBJ1-1; TRBD1 agrees at 7 bases. CDR1 is MNHEY, CDR2 SVGAGI, per germline. CDR3 length: 15 residues. V trimming: 0 bases; J trimming: 6 bases; junction bases outside the gene matches: 7.

The chain links TRBV4-1 to TRBJ2-2, with 7 bases lining up with TRBD1. Germline V gene lookup returns CDR1 MGHRA and CDR2 YSYEKL. The CDR3 has 17 amino acids. V lost 0 bases to trimming and J lost 5 bases; unmatched junction nucleotides: 9. CDR3 residues: CASSQEYGTAQTGELFF. As DNA, the CDR3 is TGCGCCAGCAGCCAAGAGTACGGGACAGCCCAGACCGGGGAGCTGTTTTTT.